Below, 10 T cell receptor beta chains from the same sample are listed, as sequenced in a study of T cell repertoires in cytomegalovirus infection (dated by TCRdb to the late 2010s). For these TCRs, the target antigens are not known. What this sample's treatment or condition label stands for: in vitro stimulation with specific CMV peptide epitopes to enrich CMV-specific T cells. The instrument given in TCRdb is Illumina HiSeq 1500. TCRdb passed the public sequencing reads through fastp at Q25 and MiXCR, retaining productive beta sequences. Each CDR3 protein appears once, grouped with its most common genes and DNA. This sample gives 350,000 to 400,000 distinct CDR3 sequences in total; about a third of them show up just once. The leading ten clones occupy roughly 13% of the sample. This material consisted of cultured PBMCs, taken from culture after CMV antigen stimulation. The receptors here all came from a human donor in good health (CMV status not recorded). Some clones in this sample may be carry-over from other donors' samples.

The CDR3 region has the DNA TGTGCCAGCAGTGCCTGGACCCAGGAGAGTTCACCCCTCCACTTT. Its protein is CASSAWTQESSPLHF. The chain is built from TRBV25-1 and TRBJ1-6; D remains unclear. The CDR3 is 15 amino acids. V shed 4 bases and J shed 9 bases, with 16 bases lying between them. CDR1 and CDR2 (germline): MGHDK, SYGVNS.

This clonotype has a handful of counts. The rearrangement joins TRBV6-2 or TRBV6-3 to TRBJ2-4; D remains ambiguous. The CDR3 length is 13 residues. Germline CDR1 is MNHEY and CDR2 is SVGEGT. Trimming cost V 8 bases and J 6 bases, with 14 bases left between them. CDR3 region: CASLKEWGNIQYF. CDR3 bases: TGTGCCAGCTTAAAGGAGTGGGGAAACATTCAGTACTTC.

This clonotype appeared a few times. The V call is TRBV7-2, the J call TRBJ2-3, with 10 bases that match TRBD2. Germline CDR1 and CDR2: SGHTA and FQGNSA. The CDR3 has 13 amino acids. The junction had 6 bases not matched to a gene; V was cut back by 7 bases and J by 8 bases. The CDR3 loop reads CASNLAGVGTQYF. The CDR3 bases are TGTGCCAGCAACCTAGCGGGAGTGGGTACGCAGTATTTT.

CDR3 DNA: TGTGCCAGCAGCTGGGGGCGCGGGGAAGCTTTCTTT. Translating gives CASSWGRGEAFF. This chain uses TRBV5-6 with TRBJ1-1; a weak D match, TRBD1 (6 bases). Trimming removed 3 bases from V and 8 bases from J, with 11 bases in between. This CDR3 is 12 amino acids long. The V gene's germline CDR1 is SGHDT and CDR2 YYEEEE.

The count of this clonotype is one. Because it lacks the conserved phenylalanine or tryptophan at the end, this CDR3 is likely a read error. V is TRBV12-3 or TRBV12-4 and J is TRBJ2-6; 14 bases match TRBD2. The junction had 1 base not matched to a gene; V was cut back by 3 bases and J by 0 bases. The CDR3 runs 18 residues. The DNA of the CDR3 is TGTGCCAGCAGTTTCGGGACTAGCGGGAGCTCTGGGGCCAACGTCCTGACTTCC. Protein sequence: CASSFGTSGSSGANVLTS.

This clonotype was seen many times. This rearrangement joins TRBV9 to TRBJ2-5; D is possibly TRBD1 or TRBD2 (5 bases each). The CDR3 is made up of 14 amino acids. V was cut by 0 bases and J by 4 bases, with 10 bases left in between. Germline V gene data show CDR1 as SGDLS and CDR2 as YYNGEE. The CDR3 reads CASSVDPGRETQYF. The CDR3 DNA reads as TGTGCCAGCAGCGTAGATCCGGGGCGAGAGACCCAGTACTTC.

The chain uses TRBV7-9 and TRBJ1-3; D gene uncertain. Germline V gene data show CDR1 as SEHNR and CDR2 as FQNEAQ (reference sequence). This CDR3 spans 16 amino acids. Trimming left V 5 bases short and J 0 bases short, with 14 bases between. DNA for the CDR3: TGTGCCAGCAGCATCGGCCTACGGAGCTCTGGAAACACCATATATTTT. This translates into CASSIGLRSSGNTIYF.

The rearrangement links TRBV6-6 to TRBJ2-7; the D gene is possibly TRBD2 (6 bases). Germline lookup yields CDR1 MNHNY and CDR2 SVGAGI (reference sequence). Between the trimmed V and J ends, which lost 6 bases and 6 bases, there was a span of 18 bases. This CDR3 has 14 residues. The CDR3 here is CASSPGRDSSEQYV. As DNA, the CDR3 is TGTGCCAGCAGCCCCGGGCGGGATTCGAGCGAGCAGTACGTC.

This chain uses TRBV11-2 with TRBJ2-1; no clear D gene. This CDR3 has 13 amino acids. V gave up 5 bases and J gave up 8 bases, with 13 bases separating them. In germline, CDR1 is SGHAT, CDR2 FQNNGV. For the CDR3, the DNA is TGTGCCAGCAGCCAAGTTCGATTCCATGAGCAGTTCTTC. Amino acids: CASSQVRFHEQFF.

The rearrangement uses TRBV19 and TRBJ1-1, with TRBD1 matching 9 bases. J was trimmed by 7 bases and V by 4 bases; bases with no gene match: 1. Germline values: CDR1 LNHDA, CDR2 SQIVND (reference sequence). The CDR3 is 12 residues long. Written as DNA, the CDR3 is TGTGCCAGTAGTAGGGACAGGGTTGAAGCTTTCTTT. This codes for CASSRDRVEAFF.